This T cell receptor (beta chain) was profiled in a study of blood T cell repertoires in COVID-19. Study context: The United States, Italy and Spain supplied acute and convalescent COVID-19 samples. Sample material is recorded as cDNA or gDNA derived from T cells, B-cell-depleted T cells, or PBMCs.

Authors' methods: Amplification with reference gene primers provided the estimates of nucleated cell counts. Clones were sequenced by immunoSEQ multiplex PCR, and TCRdb holds only the in-frame ones, with some missing. D and trimming were read from the DNA, whereas the V and J calls and clone size are those reported in that table. The table includes fewer than 100,000 clones, around 90% detected once. CDR1 is LNHDA and CDR2 is SQIVND in the germline V gene (reference sequence). This CDR3 has 13 residues. With 9 bases clipped from V and 15 bases from J, the junction kept 15 bases outside the gene matches.

The source of this sequence is an elderly woman with acute or convalescent COVID-19. Sequences were obtained from peripheral blood. This chain joins TRBV19 and TRBJ2-1; 9 bases line up with TRBD2. The CDR3 protein is CASNPLTSGPLFF. The CDR3 DNA reads as TGTGCCAGCAACCCCCTGACTAGCGGCCCCCTGTTCTTC.